This T cell receptor beta chain emerged from a study of blood T cell repertoires in COVID-19. Turning to the study itself: Italy, Spain and the United States were the sources of the convalescent and acute COVID-19 samples. The analysed material was cDNA or gDNA that came from T cells, B-cell-depleted T cells, or PBMCs.

Trimming took off 8 bases at V and 0 bases at J, with 8 bases between the two ends. The CDR3 runs 14 residues. The germline V gene has CDR1 MNHEY and CDR2 SVGAGI. Original methodology: Counts of nucleated cells, estimated from reference gene primer amplification, were obtained. Repertoires were generated with immunoSEQ multiplex PCR, while TCRdb's copy carries only in-frame clones and drops some. V, J and clone size were drawn from that table, and D and trimming were deduced from the DNA. The sample includes roughly 250,000 clones, 75% to 90% of them seen just once. What was sequenced was peripheral blood. The clonotype was recovered from a man younger than 45 with acute or convalescent COVID-19. The chain couples TRBV6-5 to TRBJ1-6; D unclear. In DNA, the CDR3 is TGTGCCAGCTTTAGTCGCTCCTATAATTCACCCCTCCACTTT. Protein: CASFSRSYNSPLHF.